Presented here are 26 T cell receptor beta chains from one specimen sequenced in a study of shared clonotypes between healthy human individuals. Only in-frame clones appear in the TCRdb table, and some are missing; sequencing was by immunoSEQ multiplex PCR. Of fewer than 800,000 clones detected, about 91% appear once; the ten largest clones hold nearly 25%. CD45RO negativity and positive selection for CCR7 defined naive CD8 cells, a population that excluded terminally differentiated effector memory CD45RA+ cells. The material sequenced was naive CD8+ T cells sorted from blood. The receptors here all came from a man aged 25 to 40 in good health.

V gene TRBV15 combines with J gene TRBJ2-3; D is perhaps TRBD2 (5 bases). V shed 6 bases and J shed 2 bases, with 12 bases lying between them. CDR1 and CDR2 (germline): LNHNV, YYDKDF (reference sequence). The CDR3 is 14 residues long. The CDR3, as DNA: TGTGCCACCAGGGAGGCAAGAAACACAGATACGCAGTATTTT. It yields the protein CATREARNTDTQYF.

This clone has more than one count but fewer than ten. The V gene is TRBV11-2, the J gene TRBJ1-1; 7 bases are shared with TRBD1. After removal of 5 bases from V and 4 bases from J, the junction contained 10 bases not matched to a gene. CDR3 length: 15 residues. The germline CDR1 and CDR2 sequences are SGHAT and FQNNGV. The CDR3 region is CASSTRTGVSTEAFF. For the CDR3, the DNA is TGTGCCAGCAGCACGCGGACAGGTGTGTCCACTGAAGCTTTCTTT.

The chain carries TRBV28 and TRBJ1-4; D is perhaps TRBD1 (5 bases). V gave up 4 bases and J gave up 7 bases, with 13 bases separating them. CDR1 and CDR2 from the germline V gene are MDHEN and SYDVKM. The CDR3 spans 14 residues. In DNA, the CDR3 is TGTGCCAGCAGTTCGGGCAGGGAGATTGAAAAACTGTTTTTT. Its translation: CASSSGREIEKLFF.

The chain carries TRBV19 and TRBJ1-5; D gene uncertain. This CDR3 contains 14 residues. Germline-derived CDR1 and CDR2 are LNHDA and SQIVND (reference sequence). Trimming took 7 bases from V and 0 from J, leaving 10 bases between them. In DNA, the CDR3 is TGTGCCAGTAAGCTTAGGGCTAGCAATCAGCCCCAGCATTTT. It is translated as CASKLRASNQPQHF.

V and J are TRBV10-3 and TRBJ1-3; D not resolved. The V end was cut by 0 bases, the J end by 0 bases, with 6 bases between. There are 15 residues in the CDR3. CDR1 is ENHRY, CDR2 SYGVKD, per germline. For the CDR3, the DNA is TGTGCCATCAGTGAGTCCTTAGACTCTGGAAACACCATATATTTT. This gives the protein CAISESLDSGNTIYF.

The chain recombines TRBV10-1 with TRBJ2-1; 8 bases match TRBD1. Germline values: CDR1 WNHNN, CDR2 SYGVQD (reference sequence). This CDR3 is built from 15 residues. The junction had 14 bases not matched to a gene; V was cut back by 6 bases and J by 10 bases. DNA for the CDR3: TGCGCCAGCAGCCCACCCGACAGGGGCCTGGAGGAGCAGTTCTTC. Its translation is CASSPPDRGLEEQFF.

The chain links TRBV7-9 to TRBJ2-7, with a tentative D call TRBD1 (6 bases). Germline lookup yields CDR1 SEHNR and CDR2 FQNEAQ (reference sequence). V lost 2 bases and J lost 1, with 9 bases in between. The CDR3 spans 14 residues. The CDR3 is CASSLSTGSYEQYF. For the CDR3, the DNA is TGTGCCAGCAGCTTATCTACAGGGTCCTACGAGCAGTACTTC. Drawing the rest from reference TRBV7-9 and TRBJ2-7, the complete variable domain is DTGVSQNPRHKITKRGQNVTFRCDPISEHNRLYWYRQTLGQGPEFLTYFQNEAQLEKSRLLSDRFSAERPKGSFSTLEIQRTEQGDSAMYLCASSLSTGSYEQYFGPGTRLTVT.

This clone has only one observation. The rearrangement uses TRBV28 and TRBJ2-7, with TRBD1 matching over 9 bases. J lost 2 bases, V lost 2 bases, and 10 bases had no gene match. The CDR3 loop spans 17 amino acids. CDR1 is MDHEN, CDR2 SYDVKM, per germline. The CDR3 nucleotides read TGTGCCAGCAGTTTACCCCCGAGGACAGGGGAGACCTACGAGCAGTACTTC. It is translated as CASSLPPRTGETYEQYF.

This chain joins TRBV5-6 and TRBJ2-3; maybe TRBD2 (6 bases). The CDR3 is made up of 14 amino acids. The V gene's germline CDR1 is SGHDT and CDR2 YYEEEE. The ends were cut back, 0 bases at V and 5 bases at J, with 10 bases in the middle. The CDR3 DNA is TGTGCCAGCAGCTTGGGGCGGGGAAGAGATACGCAGTATTTT. This translates into CASSLGRGRDTQYF.

The gene calls are TRBV11-2 and TRBJ2-5; D remains unclear. The J call may be in error: the DNA end matches TRBJ2-7 better. The CDR3 extends over 12 amino acids. Germline CDR1 SGHAT, CDR2 FQNNGV. This chain's CDR3 is CASSEIRYEQYF. DNA for the CDR3: TGTGCCAGCAGCGAAATCCGTTACGAGCAGTACTTC.

The chain carries TRBV6-5 and TRBJ2-1; TRBD2 agrees at 14 bases. The CDR3 is made up of 15 amino acids. From germline, CDR1 is MNHEY and CDR2 SVGAGI. The V gene end was trimmed by 6 bases and the J gene end by 6 bases; junction bases not matched to a gene: 4. DNA for the CDR3: TGTGCCAGCAGCCTGGGACTAGCGGGAGTCAATGAGCAGTTCTTC. It is translated as CASSLGLAGVNEQFF.

This rearrangement joins TRBV7-9 to TRBJ2-7; D unresolved. There are 13 residues in the CDR3. From germline, CDR1 is SEHNR and CDR2 FQNEAQ (reference sequence). Trimming took off 5 bases at V and 5 bases at J, with 13 bases between the two ends. In DNA form, the CDR3 reads TGTGCCAGCAGCCCTCCGTTCGAGGACGAGCAGTACTTC. It yields the protein CASSPPFEDEQYF.

The chain is built from TRBV4-1 and TRBJ2-1, with D possibly matching TRBD2 (6 bases). The V gene's germline CDR1 is MGHRA and CDR2 YSYEKL. V lost 1 base and J 3 bases, leaving 10 bases between the germline ends. This CDR3 has 15 residues. This CDR3 reads CASSQVGTFYNEQFF. The CDR3, as DNA: TGCGCCAGCAGCCAAGTGGGGACTTTCTACAATGAGCAGTTCTTC.

This chain connects TRBV6-6 to TRBJ2-5, with 7 bases fitting TRBD2. Per germline, CDR1 MNHNY and CDR2 SVGAGI (reference sequence). The junction had 11 bases not matched to a gene; V was cut back by 11 bases and J by 5 bases. The CDR3 sequence is 13 residues long. CDR3 sequence (DNA): TGTGCCGCCAGCGGGATTTCTTGGGAGACCCAGTACTTC. Its translation: CAASGISWETQYF.

This clone has just one count. The J gene is TRBJ2-7, the V gene TRBV6-6; maybe TRBD1 (6 bases). The CDR3 runs 15 residues. The germline CDR1 and CDR2 sequences are MNHNY and SVGAGI (reference sequence). V was pared by 2 bases and J by 5 bases, with 16 bases between. The DNA for the CDR3 is TGTGCCAGCAGTTACGGTAGGGGGTTAATCGACGAGCAGTACTTC. Translating gives CASSYGRGLIDEQYF.

The CDR3 reads CASRGAGPPNTDTQYF. The CDR3 DNA reads TGTGCCAGCAGGGGCGCGGGACCACCTAACACAGATACGCAGTATTTT. This rearrangement joins TRBV5-4 to TRBJ2-3; the D gene is possibly TRBD2 (6 bases). This CDR3 contains 16 residues. The germline V and J ends were trimmed by 5 bases and 2 bases, with 18 bases remaining between them. In germline, CDR1 is SGHNT, CDR2 YYREEE (reference sequence).

The chain links TRBV15 to TRBJ2-3; the match to TRBD2 covers 8 bases. The J segment lost 4 bases and the V segment lost 8 bases, leaving 8 bases of the junction unmatched. This CDR3 is built from 14 residues. Germline V gene sequence: CDR1 LNHNV, CDR2 YYDKDF (reference sequence). The CDR3 DNA follows: TGTGCCACCGCTAAAGCGGGAGCACCAGATACGCAGTATTTT. Translated, it gives CATAKAGAPDTQYF.

The chain has TRBV10-3 and TRBJ2-3; D might be TRBD2 (5 bases). The germline gives CDR1 ENHRY, CDR2 SYGVKD. The CDR3 contains 15 residues. V lost 0 bases, J lost 5 bases, and 12 bases lay in between. Here the CDR3 DNA reads TGTGCCATCAGTGAGTCGACCGGGGTTGAAGATACGCAGTATTTT. Its protein is CAISESTGVEDTQYF.

CDR3 sequence: CASSLVTGTNGYTF. For the CDR3, the DNA is TGCGCCAGCAGCTTGGTGACAGGGACCAATGGCTACACCTTC. The V call is TRBV5-1, the J call TRBJ1-2; 7 bases agree with TRBD1. The CDR3 is made up of 14 amino acids. V lost 0 bases and J lost 6; bases outside the gene matches: 5. CDR1 is SGHRS, CDR2 YFSETQ, per germline. Together with reference TRBV5-1 and TRBJ1-2, the CDR3 gives the full variable domain: KAGVTQTPRYLIKTRGQQVTLSCSPISGHRSVSWYQQTPGQGLQFLFEYFSETQRNKGNFPGRFSGRQFSNSRSEMNVSTLELGDSALYLCASSLVTGTNGYTFGSGTRLTVV.

The V gene is TRBV18, the J gene TRBJ2-5; 10 positions agree with TRBD2. J gave up 4 bases and V 3 bases, and 8 bases lay outside the gene matches. Germline V CDR1 and CDR2: KGHSH, LQKENI. This CDR3 is 16 amino acids long. CDR3 residues: CASSPLAGVIGETQYF. The CDR3 bases are TGTGCCAGCTCACCCCTAGCGGGAGTCATAGGAGAGACCCAGTACTTC. Filled out from reference TRBV18 and TRBJ2-5, the complete variable domain reads NAGVMQNPRHLVRRRGQEARLRCSPMKGHSHVYWYRQLPEEGLKFMVYLQKENIIDESGMPKERFSAEFPKEGPSILRIQQVVRGDSAAYFCASSPLAGVIGETQYFGPGTRLLVL.

This chain uses TRBV10-1 with TRBJ2-5, with 8 bases aligning to TRBD2. Trimming at V came to 6 bases and at J to 9 bases, leaving 18 bases not matched to a gene. Germline CDR1 is WNHNN and CDR2 is SYGVQD (reference sequence). The CDR3 sequence is 16 residues long. CDR3 nucleotides: TGCGCCAGCAGAAGAGGATTTCCCGGGACTAGGTCGTCCCAGTACTTC. Protein: CASRRGFPGTRSSQYF.

This clone was seen repeatedly, ten times or more. The rearrangement uses TRBV29-1 and TRBJ2-2; D gene ambiguous. The CDR3 is made up of 12 amino acids. V lost 6 bases to trimming and J lost 0 bases, with 5 bases between them. CDR1 and CDR2 (germline): SQVTM, ANQGSEA. The DNA of the CDR3 is TGCAGCGTAATGACGAACACCGGGGAGCTGTTTTTT. Its translation is CSVMTNTGELFF.

In its sample, this clone was seen many times. DNA of the CDR3: TGTGCCAGCAGTTCCGCCGGGACAGGGACCTACGAGCAGTACTTC. Amino acid sequence: CASSSAGTGTYEQYF. The genes are TRBV27 and TRBJ2-7, with TRBD1 matching 9 bases. V trimming: 4 bases; J trimming: 2 bases; junction bases outside the gene matches: 6. Per the germline V gene, CDR1 is MNHEY and CDR2 is SMNVEV (reference sequence). The CDR3 is 15 residues long.

V and J are TRBV6-5 and TRBJ2-1; either TRBD1 or TRBD2 may supply D (5 bases each). This CDR3 spans 15 amino acids. The V end lost 2 bases, the J end lost 2 bases, and 10 bases lay between the germline ends. Germline assignment: CDR1 MNHEY and CDR2 SVGAGI. In DNA, the CDR3 is TGTGCCAGCAGTTACGGGACCCAGGCCTACAATGAGCAGTTCTTC. This gives the protein CASSYGTQAYNEQFF.

The V and J genes are TRBV19 and TRBJ2-7; 9 nucleotides line up with TRBD1. CDR1 LNHDA and CDR2 SQIVND come from the germline V gene (reference sequence). This CDR3 is built from 15 residues. Trimming took 5 bases from V and 4 from J; bases not matched to a gene: 9. The CDR3 region has the DNA TGTGCCAGTAGTGGAACCGGGACAGGGTGGTACGAGCAGTACTTC. Translation: CASSGTGTGWYEQYF.

The chain carries TRBV27 and TRBJ2-1, with 7 nucleotides matching TRBD2. CDR3 length: 16 amino acids. J lost 1 base, V lost 7 bases, and 10 bases had no gene match. The germline CDR1 and CDR2 sequences are MNHEY and SMNVEV (reference sequence). CDR3 DNA: TGTGCCAGCACCTTCAGCGGGGAGAGGTCCTACAATGAGCAGTTCTTC. This gives the protein CASTFSGERSYNEQFF.